Listed here are 28 T cell receptor beta chains from one sample, sequenced in a study of cytomegalovirus exposure and HLA in healthy donors. In the PCR, 60 Vbeta and 13 Jbeta primers were used. Some clones are missing from TCRdb's copy, which holds only in-frame ones; the method was immunoSEQ multiplex PCR. This table has some 170,000 clones, 80% to 85% appearing once. Source material: PBMCs. Receptor source: a woman in her 30s in good health and CMV-seronegative.

This chain uses TRBV5-6 with TRBJ1-2; no reliable D call. Germline-derived CDR1 and CDR2 are SGHDT and YYEEEE. The CDR3 consists of 13 residues. V was clipped by 6 bases and J by 0 bases, with 9 bases between them. The CDR3 coding sequence is TGTGCCAGCACCGTTCGGTCTAACTATGGCTACACCTTC. It yields the protein CASTVRSNYGYTF.

A remark on this clone: This specimen includes other DNA sequences encoding the same CDR3. The J gene is TRBJ2-7, the V gene TRBV11-2; a possible D gene is TRBD1 (6 bases). Trimming removed 0 bases from V and 2 bases from J, with 14 bases in between. CDR3 length equals 16 residues. The V gene's germline CDR1 is SGHAT and CDR2 FQNNGV. In nucleotides, the CDR3 is TGTGCCAGCAGCTTAGAACCTGGACAGAGTACCTACGAGCAGTACTTC. It translates to CASSLEPGQSTYEQYF.

The chain's CDR3 is CATSRDQVGGAKNTEAFF. The CDR3 nucleotides are TGTGCCACCAGCAGAGATCAAGTTGGGGGGGCTAAGAACACTGAAGCTTTCTTT. The chain recombines TRBV15 with TRBJ1-1, with D possibly being TRBD1 (6 bases). Germline CDR1 and CDR2: LNHNV and YYDKDF (reference sequence). There are 18 residues in the CDR3. Trimming removed 0 bases from V and 1 base from J, with 18 bases in between.

The chain is built from TRBV2 and TRBJ1-5; no clear D gene. The CDR3 spans 15 residues. V was pared by 6 bases and J by 0 bases, with 12 bases between. Germline V gives CDR1 SNHLY, CDR2 FYNNEI. The CDR3 DNA reads TGTGCCAGCAGGCGGGGATCTGTTAGCAATCAGCCCCAGCATTTT. It yields the protein CASRRGSVSNQPQHF.

Details on this clone: Additional DNA sequences in this sample encode the identical CDR3. This chain joins TRBV5-1 and TRBJ2-5, with TRBD2 matching 10 bases. The CDR3 contains 14 residues. In germline, CDR1 is SGHRS, CDR2 YFSETQ. Trimming at V came to 2 bases and at J to 2 bases, leaving 0 bases not matched to a gene. CDR3 loop: CASSLAGGQETQYF. The CDR3 coding sequence is TGCGCCAGCAGCTTAGCGGGGGGGCAAGAGACCCAGTACTTC.

The V and J genes are TRBV9 and TRBJ2-7, with 9 bases fitting TRBD1. Germline CDR1 reads SGDLS; CDR2 reads YYNGEE. The CDR3 totals 14 residues. Germline trimming cut 0 bases from V and 5 bases from J; bases unmatched to any gene: 3. The CDR3 loop reads CASSVDRGLDEQYF. The CDR3, as DNA: TGTGCCAGCAGCGTAGACAGGGGGCTTGACGAGCAGTACTTC.

V and J are TRBV28 and TRBJ1-5; 7 nucleotides line up with TRBD1. The CDR3 is 13 amino acids. V lost 6 bases and J lost 5; bases outside the gene matches: 4. CDR1 is MDHEN, CDR2 SYDVKM, per germline. The CDR3 DNA reads as TGTGCCAGCAGCCGAACAGGGGATCAGCCCCAGCATTTT. This codes for CASSRTGDQPQHF.

The genes are TRBV19 and TRBJ1-5; 8 bases match TRBD1. This CDR3 is built from 15 residues. From germline, CDR1 is LNHDA and CDR2 SQIVND (reference sequence). The trim removed 6 bases at V and 3 bases at J, leaving 7 bases unmatched. CDR3 residues: CASRVTGGTNQPQHF. In DNA form, the CDR3 reads TGTGCCAGTAGAGTTACAGGGGGTACCAATCAGCCCCAGCATTTT.

The chain uses TRBV19 and TRBJ2-1; 8 nucleotides match TRBD2. V trimming: 3 bases; J trimming: 8 bases; junction bases outside the gene matches: 6. The germline V gene has CDR1 LNHDA and CDR2 SQIVND (reference sequence). CDR3 length: 14 residues. The CDR3 region has the DNA TGTGCCAGTAGTATCGCCAGCGGGAGCGATGAGCAGTTCTTC. Translated: CASSIASGSDEQFF.

The chain joins TRBV7-2 to TRBJ2-3; 12 bases fit TRBD2. The J segment lost 4 bases and the V segment lost 4 bases, leaving 6 bases of the junction unmatched. The germline gives CDR1 SGHTA, CDR2 FQGNSA. The CDR3 contains 16 residues. This CDR3 is CASSSRLAGVADTQYF. The CDR3 DNA follows: TGTGCCAGCAGCTCCCGACTAGCGGGAGTCGCAGATACGCAGTATTTT.

V and J are TRBV21-1 and TRBJ1-4; the table's D gene call, TRBD1, was not cross checked with the DNA. TRBV21-1 is an annotated pseudogene. The CDR3 sequence is 19 residues long. In nucleotides, the CDR3 is TGTGCCAGCAGCAAAGTTCCGGACAGGGATATTACGACTAATGAAAAACTGTTTTTT. Amino acids: CASSKVPDRDITTNEKLFF.

The chain carries TRBV5-4 and TRBJ1-6, with D tentatively TRBD1 (5 bases). The ends were cut back, 7 bases at V and 8 bases at J, with 19 bases in the middle. CDR1 and CDR2 from the germline V gene are SGHNT and YYREEE (reference sequence). The CDR3 loop spans 15 amino acids. The CDR3 DNA sequence: TGTGCCAGCGCCTACATCCCGGCGGGGGATTCACCCCTCCACTTT. Translation: CASAYIPAGDSPLHF.

This clone was recorded once. The V call is TRBV28, the J call TRBJ2-1, with 8 bases identical to TRBD1. The CDR3 covers 14 residues. V gave up 3 bases and J gave up 9 bases; unmatched junction bases: 7. Looked up from germline, CDR1 is MDHEN and CDR2 is SYDVKM. The CDR3 sequence: CASSFRGQSLEQFF. The CDR3 DNA is TGTGCCAGCAGTTTCAGGGGGCAAAGCCTTGAGCAGTTCTTC.

The J gene is TRBJ2-7, the V gene TRBV18; 9 bases agree with TRBD2. Germline V gene sequence: CDR1 KGHSH, CDR2 LQKENI. Trimming at V came to 5 bases and at J to 1 base, leaving 3 bases not matched to a gene. The CDR3 consists of 14 residues. The CDR3: CASSASGTSYEQYF. CDR3 in DNA: TGTGCCAGCTCAGCTAGCGGGACTTCCTACGAGCAGTACTTC.

V usage is TRBV18 and J usage is TRBJ2-5, with D possibly being TRBD2 (5 bases). The V end was cut by 2 bases, the J end by 3 bases, with 10 bases between. CDR3 size: 14 residues. Germline V CDR1 and CDR2: KGHSH, LQKENI. The CDR3 spells CASSPYGEKETQYF. In DNA form, the CDR3 reads TGTGCCAGCTCACCATATGGGGAGAAAGAGACCCAGTACTTC.

This chain links TRBV15 with TRBJ1-4; TRBD1 might be the D (6 bases). The CDR3 consists of 21 residues. V was pared by 2 bases and J by 0 bases, with 25 bases between. Germline-derived CDR1 and CDR2 are LNHNV and YYDKDF (reference sequence). CDR3 residues: CATSRTGGGGFLMATNEKLFF. CDR3 nucleotide sequence: TGTGCCACCAGCAGAACTGGGGGGGGCGGATTCCTTATGGCAACTAATGAAAAACTGTTTTTT.

This clone was counted only a few times. The chain has TRBV28 and TRBJ1-6; no reliable D call. The CDR3 is 14 amino acids. The ends were cut back, 3 bases at V and 7 bases at J, with 10 bases in the middle. The germline V gene encodes CDR1 MDHEN and CDR2 SYDVKM. The CDR3: CASSLAGLNSPLHF. In DNA form, the CDR3 reads TGTGCCAGCAGTTTGGCAGGTCTAAATTCACCCCTCCACTTT.

The chain is built from TRBV7-2 and TRBJ2-5; 7 nucleotides align to TRBD2. V trimming: 2 bases; J trimming: 4 bases; junction bases outside the gene matches: 10. There are 16 residues in the CDR3. In germline, CDR1 is SGHTA, CDR2 FQGNSA. The CDR3 coding sequence is TGTGCCAGCAGCTTACGGGACGGGGGGAGGTCAGAGACCCAGTACTTC. Translating it yields CASSLRDGGRSETQYF.

The chain is built from TRBV5-1 and TRBJ2-3, with D hard to call. V was clipped by 2 bases and J by 0 bases, with 7 bases between them. Looked up from germline, CDR1 is SGHRS and CDR2 is YFSETQ. The CDR3 is 14 amino acids. For the CDR3, the DNA is TGCGCCAGCAGCTTTTCGACTAGCACAGATACGCAGTATTTT. It translates to CASSFSTSTDTQYF.

The genes are TRBV2 and TRBJ2-6; TRBD1 is a possible D gene (6 bases). The CDR3 totals 16 residues. Trimming took 1 base from V and 3 from J, leaving 10 bases between them. Per germline, CDR1 SNHLY and CDR2 FYNNEI. The DNA for the CDR3 is TGTGCCAGCAGTGAAGTCAGGGGTAGTGGGGCCAACGTCCTGACTTTC. It encodes CASSEVRGSGANVLTF.

The rearrangement joins TRBV11-2 to TRBJ2-3, with 12 nucleotides matching TRBD2. The germline V gene encodes CDR1 SGHAT and CDR2 FQNNGV. The V and J ends lost 5 bases and 5 bases, in that order; junction bases with no gene match: 8. The CDR3 is 16 amino acids. CDR3 nucleotides: TGTGCCAGCAGCCGATCCCTAGCGGGGGGGCAAGATACGCAGTATTTT. It codes for CASSRSLAGGQDTQYF.

The chain couples TRBV5-4 to TRBJ1-6; 8 bases line up with TRBD1. V shed 4 bases, J shed 12 bases, and the junction held 12 bases outside the gene matches. The CDR3 extends over 15 amino acids. Germline CDR1 and CDR2: SGHNT and YYREEE (reference sequence). DNA for the CDR3: TGTGCCAGCAGCACCTTGGACAGGGACTGGGAACCCCTCCACTTT. Translated, it gives CASSTLDRDWEPLHF.

The chain combines TRBV6-5 with TRBJ2-7; TRBD2 agrees at 7 bases. The V and J ends lost 2 bases and 2 bases, in that order; junction bases with no gene match: 6. The CDR3 runs 15 residues. Germline V lookup: CDR1 MNHEY, CDR2 SVGAGI. CDR3 loop: CASSYGGGRPYEQYF. CDR3 nucleotides: TGTGCCAGCAGTTACGGCGGGGGTCGTCCCTACGAGCAGTACTTC.

A note on this clone: The identical CDR3 is also encoded by other nucleotide sequences in the sample. The chain couples TRBV15 to TRBJ1-4; maybe TRBD1 (6 bases). Trimming stripped 0 bases from V and 5 bases from J, with 7 bases between. CDR3 length: 14 residues. Germline V gene lookup returns CDR1 LNHNV and CDR2 YYDKDF (reference sequence). CDR3 loop: CATSRDRGNEKLFF. CDR3 bases: TGTGCCACCAGCAGAGACAGGGGCAATGAAAAACTGTTTTTT.

This chain connects TRBV7-2 to TRBJ2-7, with TRBD2 as a possible D gene (5 bases). This CDR3 is built from 16 residues. The V gene lost 1 base and the J gene lost 0 bases, with 13 bases spanning the gap. From germline, CDR1 is SGHTA and CDR2 FQGNSA. The CDR3 DNA is TGTGCCAGCAGCTTAGGAAATGCGGGCACCTCCTACGAGCAGTACTTC. It translates to CASSLGNAGTSYEQYF.

This clone was seen only once. V gene TRBV6-5 combines with J gene TRBJ1-2, with 7 positions matching TRBD1. This CDR3 spans 14 amino acids. Unmatched junction bases numbered 11, after V lost 6 bases and J lost 7 bases. Germline CDR1 reads MNHEY; CDR2 reads SVGAGI. CDR3 in amino acids: CASSELRGLSGYTF. The CDR3 region has the DNA TGTGCCAGCAGCGAGCTAAGGGGGCTTAGTGGCTACACCTTC.

This sequence joins TRBV11-2 and TRBJ2-4; D unclear. The CDR3 covers 13 residues. Per germline, CDR1 SGHAT and CDR2 FQNNGV. V was trimmed by 5 bases and J by 5 bases, leaving 10 bases between them. CDR3 in DNA: TGTGCCAGCAGCCCATACAACCAAAACATTCAGTACTTC. Protein product: CASSPYNQNIQYF.

The chain couples TRBV11-2 to TRBJ2-5; no reliable D call. There are 15 residues in the CDR3. V dropped 5 bases and J dropped 5 bases, with 18 bases sitting between them. Germline V lookup: CDR1 SGHAT, CDR2 FQNNGV. This chain's CDR3 is CASSHVRRRAETQYF. The CDR3 DNA is TGTGCCAGCAGCCACGTTCGTCGACGAGCGGAGACCCAGTACTTC.